One and the same sample provided the 25 T cell receptor beta chains below, sequenced in a study of blood T cells in healthy people across ages. Primers used in a second PCR of about 6 to 11 cycles were a sample-barcoded 5' primer and a J-beta primer mix. TCRdb reprocessed the 5' RACE reads via MiXCR and lists one record per CDR3 protein. The table includes about 500,000 distinct CDR3 sequences, 24% detected once. This sample also belongs to another study, concerning T cells of mothers and their children.

The sequencing input was blood. These TCRs come from a boy aged 5 to 17 in good health.

In its sample, this clonotype was seen many times. The chain carries TRBV19 and TRBJ1-1; 8 nucleotides agree with TRBD1. The germline V gene encodes CDR1 LNHDA and CDR2 SQIVND (reference sequence). The trim removed 9 bases at V and 4 bases at J, leaving 4 bases unmatched. The length of the CDR3 is 12 residues. The chain's CDR3 is CASRQGSTEAFF. The CDR3 DNA follows: TGTGCCAGCAGACAGGGGTCCACTGAAGCTTTCTTT.

The chain has TRBV6-6 and TRBJ1-2, with TRBD1 matching 10 bases. V dropped 1 base and J dropped 3; count of bases not matched to a gene: 2. CDR3 size: 15 residues. Germline CDR1 is MNHNY and CDR2 is SVGAGI (reference sequence). CDR3 in DNA: TGTGCCAGCAGTTACTTGACAGGGGGCGACTATGGCTACACCTTC. This translates into CASSYLTGGDYGYTF.

This clonotype has ten or more counts. The chain is built from TRBV28 and TRBJ2-5; 8 bases match TRBD2. The DNA end is more similar to TRBJ2-7, so the J call may be wrong. Germline CDR1 is MDHEN and CDR2 is SYDVKM. The CDR3 runs 13 residues. CDR3 sequence reads: CASSRGGTYEQYF. CDR3 nucleotides: TGTGCCAGCAGCCGGGGGGGTACCTACGAGCAGTACTTC.

This clonotype appeared a single time. The gene calls are TRBV28 and TRBJ1-1; 7 bases align to TRBD1. Germline assignment: CDR1 MDHEN and CDR2 SYDVKM. V shed 4 bases and J 3 bases; nucleotides not matched to a gene: 8. The CDR3 runs 15 residues. In nucleotides, the CDR3 is TGTGCCAGCAGTTCTGACCGACAGGGTTACACTGAAGCTTTCTTT. This translates into CASSSDRQGYTEAFF.

This clonotype has a count of ten or more. J is TRBJ1-1 and V is TRBV25-1; tentatively, D is TRBD1 (5 bases). V was trimmed by 4 bases and J by 10 bases, leaving 16 bases between them. The CDR3 consists of 13 residues. CDR1 is MGHDK, CDR2 SYGVNS, per germline. This CDR3 reads CASSGLWYGGAFF. CDR3 sequence (DNA): TGTGCCAGCAGTGGTCTTTGGTACGGGGGAGCTTTCTTT.

This clonotype was seen only a few times. The CDR3 nucleotides are TGTGCCAGCAGGTCACCCGCCCTGGGCTTCGGGACCCAGTACTTC. Translated: CASRSPALGFGTQYF. The chain joins TRBV6-5 to TRBJ2-5; D call uncertain. V was cut by 6 bases and J by 7 bases, with 21 bases left in between. CDR1 and CDR2 from the germline V gene are MNHEY and SVGAGI. The CDR3 sequence is 15 residues long.

The gene calls are TRBV7-9 and TRBJ2-5, with 7 bases identical to TRBD2. Gene TRBJ2-1 matches the end of the DNA better, so the J call may be wrong. Germline CDR1 and CDR2: SEHNR and FQNEAQ (reference sequence). The CDR3 consists of 14 residues. CDR3 nucleotides: TGTGCCAGCAGCTCACAACTAGCGCGGGATGAGCAGTTCTTC. Encoded protein: CASSSQLARDEQFF.

Ten or more counts support this clonotype. The chain has TRBV2 and TRBJ1-5; no firm D call. CDR1 is SNHLY and CDR2 is FYNNEI in the germline V gene. V was cut by 5 bases and J by 2 bases, with 13 bases left in between. This CDR3 region has 15 residues. CDR3 sequence (DNA): TGTGCCAGCAGTTATCTTGTTGGGGGCAATCAGCCCCAGCATTTT. This gives the protein CASSYLVGGNQPQHF.

This chain joins TRBV4-2 and TRBJ2-5, with D possibly being TRBD1 or TRBD2 (5 bases each). The end of the DNA fits TRBJ2-1 better, so the J call may be wrong. CDR1 is LGHNA, CDR2 YNFKEQ, per germline. This CDR3 contains 18 residues. The CDR3 sequence: CASSQERTRPGAYNEQFF. CDR3 sequence (DNA): TGTGCCAGCAGCCAAGAGCGGACGAGGCCCGGGGCGTACAATGAGCAGTTCTTC.

This clonotype was seen repeatedly, ten times or more. The rearrangement uses TRBV4-2 and TRBJ2-7; TRBD1 agrees at 8 bases. The CDR3 runs 14 residues. Germline CDR1 LGHNA, CDR2 YNFKEQ. V lost 3 bases and J lost 3; bases outside the gene matches: 4. The CDR3 loop is CASSQGTGDYEQYF. CDR3 nucleotides: TGTGCCAGCAGCCAGGGGACAGGTGACTACGAGCAGTACTTC.

This chain uses TRBV28 with TRBJ1-5, with D possibly matching TRBD1 (6 bases). V shed 6 bases and J shed 6 bases, with 21 bases lying between them. The CDR3 loop spans 16 amino acids. Germline V gene sequence: CDR1 MDHEN, CDR2 SYDVKM. The CDR3 spells CASSAPTGGQGQPQHF. Written as DNA, the CDR3 is TGTGCCAGCAGCGCGCCAACTGGGGGGCAGGGTCAGCCCCAGCATTTT.

V usage is TRBV6-2 or TRBV6-3 and J usage is TRBJ1-1, with D uncertain. V lost 5 bases and J lost 8, with 12 bases in between. Germline lookup yields CDR1 MNHEY and CDR2 SVGEGT. This CDR3 has 12 amino acids. This chain's CDR3 is CASSQVGDEAFF. In nucleotides, the CDR3 is TGTGCCAGCAGTCAAGTGGGAGACGAAGCTTTCTTT.

The rearrangement joins TRBV6-1 to TRBJ1-1, with a weak D call TRBD1 (6 bases). The V gene lost 2 bases and the J gene lost 1 base, with 11 bases spanning the gap. Germline CDR1 MNHNS, CDR2 SASEGT. The CDR3 sequence is 15 residues long. CDR3 in amino acids: CASSEPGARNTEAFF. In DNA, the CDR3 is TGTGCCAGCAGTGAACCGGGGGCGCGGAACACTGAAGCTTTCTTT.

This clonotype was seen a handful of times. The chain is built from TRBV7-8 and TRBJ2-7, with TRBD1 matching over 9 bases. The CDR3 is made up of 14 amino acids. After removal of 2 bases from V and 4 bases from J, the junction contained 3 bases not matched to a gene. The V gene's germline CDR1 is SGHVS and CDR2 FQNEAQ. For the CDR3, the DNA is TGTGCCAGCAGCTTACTGGGACAGGGTTACGAGCAGTACTTC. Protein sequence: CASSLLGQGYEQYF. The entire variable domain, with the rest obtained from reference TRBV7-8 and TRBJ2-7, is as follows: GAGVSQSPRYKVAKRGQDVALRCDPISGHVSLFWYQQALGQGPEFLTYFQNEAQLDKSGLPSDRFFAERPEGSVSTLKIQRTQQEDSAVYLCASSLLGQGYEQYFGPGTRLTVT.

The V and J genes are TRBV6-1 and TRBJ2-7; TRBD1 matches at 7 bases. The germline V gene has CDR1 MNHNS and CDR2 SASEGT. This CDR3 is built from 12 residues. With 7 bases clipped from V and 2 bases from J, the junction kept 2 bases outside the gene matches. DNA of the CDR3: TGTGCCAGCAATCAGGGGGCCTACGAGCAGTACTTC. It specifies CASNQGAYEQYF.

This chain connects TRBV19 to TRBJ1-1, with a tentative D call TRBD1 (5 bases). Germline loops: CDR1 LNHDA, CDR2 SQIVND (reference sequence). The CDR3 covers 16 residues. Trimming took off 0 bases at V and 2 bases at J, with 13 bases between the two ends. This CDR3 is CASSIDLGTFNTEAFF. The CDR3 DNA reads TGTGCCAGTAGTATAGACCTTGGGACCTTCAACACTGAAGCTTTCTTT.

The DNA of the CDR3 is TGTGCCAGCAGCTTAGAGGCCGCGACAGGGGGTAATGGTGGCTACACCTTC. As protein: CASSLEAATGGNGGYTF. The chain links TRBV7-2 to TRBJ1-2; 9 bases match TRBD1. This CDR3 has 17 amino acids. Looked up from germline, CDR1 is SGHTA and CDR2 is FQGNSA. V was pared by 1 base and J by 7 bases, with 13 bases of the junction left unmatched.

This clonotype was found a few times. This chain joins TRBV6-1 and TRBJ1-2, with D hard to call. The germline gives CDR1 MNHNS, CDR2 SASEGT. Trimming removed 0 bases from V and 7 bases from J, with 9 bases in between. The CDR3 is made up of 13 amino acids. As DNA, the CDR3 is TGTGCCAGCAGTGAAGCGCTTCATAGTGGCTACACCTTC. Protein product: CASSEALHSGYTF.

Only a few counts were recorded for this clonotype. This chain links TRBV20-1 with TRBJ2-3; the match to TRBD2 covers 10 bases. CDR1 DFQATT and CDR2 SNEGSKA come from the germline V gene (reference sequence). The CDR3 extends over 18 amino acids. Germline trimming cut 8 bases from V and 0 bases from J; bases unmatched to any gene: 17. CDR3 nucleotides: TGCAGTTCAGAGACTAGCGGGTCTCCCCTACCTAGCACAGATACGCAGTATTTT. This sequence encodes CSSETSGSPLPSTDTQYF.

This clonotype was picked up a small number of times. The chain carries TRBV11-2 and TRBJ2-2; 10 bases match TRBD1. The CDR3 runs 18 residues. V dropped 5 bases and J dropped 2; count of bases not matched to a gene: 11. Looked up from germline, CDR1 is SGHAT and CDR2 is FQNNGV. CDR3 in amino acids: CASSVVLGTGANTGELFF. In DNA, the CDR3 is TGTGCCAGCAGCGTTGTCCTCGGGACAGGGGCCAACACCGGGGAGCTGTTTTTT.

The genes are TRBV9 and TRBJ2-7; either TRBD1 or TRBD2 may supply D (5 bases each). Trimming shortened V by 4 bases and J by 3 bases, and 14 bases separated the two germline ends. Germline V lookup: CDR1 SGDLS, CDR2 YYNGEE. The CDR3 totals 14 residues. The CDR3 coding sequence is TGTGCCAGCAGCCTAGCCGAGGGGAACTACGAGCAGTACTTC. It translates to CASSLAEGNYEQYF. The entire variable domain, with the rest obtained from reference TRBV9 and TRBJ2-7, is as follows: DSGVTQTPKHLITATGQRVTLRCSPRSGDLSVYWYQQSLDQGLQFLIQYYNGEERAKGNILERFSAQQFPDLHSELNLSSLELGDSALYFCASSLAEGNYEQYFGPGTRLTVT.

The genes are TRBV5-1 and TRBJ2-5, with D perhaps TRBD1 (6 bases). CDR1 and CDR2 (germline): SGHRS, YFSETQ. V was pared by 3 bases and J by 5 bases, with 14 bases between. The CDR3 extends over 14 amino acids. The CDR3 bases are TGCGCCAGCAGCTCAACAGGGTCGAGGGAGACCCAGTACTTC. Amino acid sequence: CASSSTGSRETQYF.

Regarding this clonotype: The final CDR3 position lacks the conserved phenylalanine or tryptophan, pointing to a likely read error. The DNA is left out, because the CDR3 cannot be placed on it with certainty; the CDR3 is given as TCRdb lists it. The chain combines TRBV5-6 with TRBJ2-4; the D segment call TRBD1 is taken from the table without a DNA check. From germline, CDR1 is SGHDT and CDR2 YYEEEE. The CDR3 is 9 residues long, ends included. CDR3 sequence: CASSPSSPV.

The chain joins TRBV20-1 to TRBJ2-4; D is possibly TRBD1 or TRBD2 (6 bases each). This CDR3 is 15 amino acids long. Trimming took 5 bases from V and 2 from J, leaving 16 bases between them. Germline V CDR1 and CDR2: DFQATT, SNEGSKA (reference sequence). CDR3 residues: CSALLRGTSKNIQYF. The CDR3, as DNA: TGCAGTGCTCTCCTTAGGGGGACTTCCAAAAACATTCAGTACTTC.

This clonotype appeared a few times. This rearrangement joins TRBV29-1 to TRBJ2-5; D is unclear. The end of the DNA is better explained by TRBJ2-1, so the J call may be wrong. CDR3 size: 12 residues. Looked up from germline, CDR1 is SQVTM and CDR2 is ANQGSEA. CDR3: CSVEDDQNEQFF. The CDR3 nucleotides read TGCAGCGTTGAAGACGACCAAAATGAGCAGTTCTTC.